The following is a T cell receptor (beta chain) sequence with its context. The sample is drawn from a study of blood T cell repertoires in COVID-19. Sequencing was performed with immunoSEQ multiplex PCR; in TCRdb, only in-frame clones are kept and a portion is missing. Among about 130,000 clones listed, about 83% were seen once. This CDR3 region has 16 residues. Per germline, CDR1 MDHEN and CDR2 SYDVKM. V lost 4 bases, J lost 2 bases, and 8 bases stayed unmatched. J is TRBJ2-5 and V is TRBV28; 9 bases agree with TRBD1. Sequencing input: peripheral blood. The source of this sequence is a man in his 60s with acute or convalescent COVID-19. The DNA for the CDR3 is TGTGCCAGCAGTTCCCGGACAGGGGCGGGACAAGAGACCCAGTACTTC. Its translation: CASSSRTGAGQETQYF.